A single sample gave rise to the 13 T cell receptor beta chains below, sequenced in a study of shared clonotypes between healthy human individuals. CD45RO-negative, CCR7-selected cells formed the naive CD8 fraction, which excluded terminally differentiated effector memory CD45RA+ cells. The table came from immunoSEQ multiplex PCR; TCRdb's copy has only in-frame clones and leaves some out. Of roughly 650,000 clones detected, 96% appear once; the ten largest clones hold 0.11%. Sample: naive CD8+ T cells sorted from blood. The receptor set was obtained from a young woman in good health.

In its sample, this clone was seen a few times. The chain recombines TRBV29-1 with TRBJ2-7; 9 bases align to TRBD1. Per the germline V gene, CDR1 is SQVTM and CDR2 is ANQGSEA. This CDR3 is 14 amino acids long. Trimming at V came to 5 bases and at J to 6 bases, leaving 11 bases not matched to a gene. CDR3 DNA: TGCAGCGTTAATGGACAGGGGAAATCTCTCGAGCAGTACTTC. It yields the protein CSVNGQGKSLEQYF.

This clone came up once. V gene TRBV2 combines with J gene TRBJ2-7; D not resolved. The CDR3 is 13 amino acids. CDR1 SNHLY and CDR2 FYNNEI come from the germline V gene. V was cut by 1 base and J by 6 bases, with 10 bases left in between. DNA for the CDR3: TGTGCCAGCAGTGAAGGCTCCCCGGGCGAGCAGTACTTC. It yields the protein CASSEGSPGEQYF.

This clone was picked up a small number of times. The chain uses TRBV4-1 and TRBJ1-5; D is unresolved. Trimming pared 1 base from V and 7 bases from J, leaving 14 bases between. The CDR3 has 15 residues. Germline values: CDR1 MGHRA, CDR2 YSYEKL. The CDR3 sequence: CASSQGEGNGQPQHF. The DNA for the CDR3 is TGCGCCAGCAGCCAAGGGGAAGGGAATGGGCAGCCCCAGCATTTT.

This chain connects TRBV9 to TRBJ1-1, with a possible D match to TRBD1 (5 bases). This CDR3 comprises 15 residues. Trimming removed 4 bases from V and 1 base from J, with 14 bases in between. Germline CDR1 is SGDLS and CDR2 is YYNGEE. CDR3 DNA: TGTGCCAGCAGCCCCCGGGGCCAGTCGAACACTGAAGCTTTCTTT. Amino acid sequence: CASSPRGQSNTEAFF.

The V gene is TRBV13, the J gene TRBJ2-1; TRBD1 is a possible D gene (6 bases). Per germline, CDR1 PRHDT and CDR2 FYEKMQ (reference sequence). The CDR3 consists of 15 residues. The V end lost 1 base, the J end lost 3 bases, and 10 bases lay between the germline ends. The chain's CDR3 is CASSLVPGDYNEQFF. In DNA, the CDR3 is TGTGCCAGCAGCTTAGTACCAGGGGACTACAATGAGCAGTTCTTC.

V gene TRBV11-3 combines with J gene TRBJ2-1, with D possibly being TRBD2 (5 bases). The CDR3 length is 16 residues. V was clipped by 7 bases and J by 3 bases, with 19 bases between them. Germline V gives CDR1 SGHNT, CDR2 YENEEA. CDR3 residues: CASTPARVALYNEQFF. CDR3 bases: TGTGCCAGCACCCCCGCCCGGGTAGCGCTCTACAATGAGCAGTTCTTC.

V gene TRBV2 combines with J gene TRBJ1-5; 8 bases agree with TRBD1. Trimming took 3 bases from V and 0 from J; bases not matched to a gene: 4. Germline-derived CDR1 and CDR2 are SNHLY and FYNNEI. The CDR3 is 16 residues long. The CDR3, as DNA: TGTGCCAGCAGTGACGGACAGGGCGGTAGCAATCAGCCCCAGCATTTT. It specifies CASSDGQGGSNQPQHF.

The chain carries TRBV4-1 and TRBJ1-2; no definite D call. V was shortened by 1 base and J by 3 bases, with 6 bases between the two germline ends. The germline V gene encodes CDR1 MGHRA and CDR2 YSYEKL. This CDR3 region has 13 residues. The CDR3 DNA is TGCGCCAGCAGCCAAGTGTCCGACTATGGCTACACCTTC. This codes for CASSQVSDYGYTF.

This clone was seen a few times. The chain recombines TRBV19 with TRBJ1-5; D is possibly TRBD1 (6 bases). Trimming left V 2 bases short and J 6 bases short, with 8 bases between. Per the germline V gene, CDR1 is LNHDA and CDR2 is SQIVND (reference sequence). The length of the CDR3 is 13 residues. This CDR3 reads CASSISGVQPQHF. CDR3 coding DNA: TGTGCCAGTAGTATATCAGGGGTTCAGCCCCAGCATTTT.

The chain employs TRBV4-1 and TRBJ1-1; 8 bases map to TRBD1. This CDR3 contains 14 residues. The germline gives CDR1 MGHRA, CDR2 YSYEKL. With V trimmed by 4 bases and J by 1 base, 2 bases remained unmatched. CDR3 coding DNA: TGCGCCAGCAGCCGAGGGACAGGGAACACTGAAGCTTTCTTT. It encodes CASSRGTGNTEAFF.

V and J are TRBV25-1 and TRBJ2-1; TRBD1 might be the D (5 bases). Germline CDR1 reads MGHDK; CDR2 reads SYGVNS. Between the trimmed V and J ends, which lost 10 bases and 3 bases, there was a span of 10 bases. The CDR3 has 12 residues. The CDR3 DNA reads TGTGCCACCCAGCAGGGCTACAATGAGCAGTTCTTC. Its protein product is CATQQGYNEQFF.

The chain joins TRBV27 to TRBJ2-3, with D hard to call. The germline V gene encodes CDR1 MNHEY and CDR2 SMNVEV (reference sequence). Trimming stripped 0 bases from V and 6 bases from J, with 7 bases between. The CDR3 has 13 amino acids. The CDR3 loop is CASSLSAGDTQYF. The CDR3 DNA reads TGTGCCAGCAGTTTATCGGCCGGGGATACGCAGTATTTT.

As regards this clone: The junction shows a germline mismatch at one end, possibly a read error. The genes are TRBV2 and TRBJ1-3; no clear D. From germline, CDR1 is SNHLY and CDR2 FYNNEI. This CDR3 has 15 residues. This chain's CDR3 is CASSEDRRSGNTIYF. The CDR3 coding sequence is TGTGCCAGCAGCGAAGACCGGCGCTCTGGAAACACCATATATTTT.